The 13 T cell receptor beta chains listed next were all sequenced from one sample in a study of blood T cell repertoires in COVID-19. The protocol was immunoSEQ multiplex PCR, while the TCRdb copy is restricted to in-frame clones and leaves out a portion. Among about 30,000 clones, around 91% were seen once, and the ten largest hold roughly 15%. The source material was peripheral blood. The receptor source for this set is an elderly man with acute or convalescent COVID-19.

This clone was recorded once. CDR3 DNA: TGTGCCAGCAGTCGTACCGGGAGTAATGAGCAGTTCTTC. Translating it yields CASSRTGSNEQFF. The V and J genes are TRBV27 and TRBJ2-1, with D possibly matching TRBD2 (6 bases). The germline V gene has CDR1 MNHEY and CDR2 SMNVEV (reference sequence). The germline V and J ends were trimmed by 5 bases and 7 bases, with 12 bases remaining between them. This CDR3 is 13 amino acids long.

The chain joins TRBV29-1 to TRBJ1-2; weak D call: TRBD1 (6 bases). Trimming removed 7 bases at V and 4 bases at J, with 10 bases between. CDR1 and CDR2 from the germline V gene are SQVTM and ANQGSEA. The CDR3 is 11 amino acids. The CDR3 DNA reads as TGCAGCGCTACAGGGCTCTATGGCTACACCTTC. Its translation: CSATGLYGYTF.

On this clone: The germline gene is not matched at one end of the junction; a read error may be the cause. This chain joins TRBV7-8 and TRBJ1-1; possible D gene TRBD1, 6 bases. CDR3 length equals 15 residues. The germline gives CDR1 SGHVS, CDR2 FQNEAQ. For the CDR3, the DNA is TGTGCCAGCAACTTACAGGGTTTGAGGAACACTGAAGCTTTCTTT. This sequence encodes CASNLQGLRNTEAFF.

There are a few counts of this clone. The chain has TRBV9 and TRBJ2-2; weak D call: TRBD1 (6 bases). CDR1 is SGDLS and CDR2 is YYNGEE in the germline V gene. This CDR3 comprises 15 residues. V was cut by 3 bases and J by 3 bases, with 12 bases left in between. The CDR3 sequence: CASSAGPGDTGELFF. The CDR3, as DNA: TGTGCCAGCAGCGCCGGTCCAGGGGACACCGGGGAGCTGTTTTTT.

This chain uses TRBV30 with TRBJ2-5, with TRBD2 matching over 13 bases. The germline CDR1 and CDR2 sequences are GTSNPN and SVGIG (reference sequence). CDR3 length: 14 amino acids. V lost 5 bases and J lost 5; bases outside the gene matches: 5. The CDR3 DNA reads as TGTGCCTGGGGACTAGCGGGGGTGGGGGAGACCCAGTACTTC. Translated: CAWGLAGVGETQYF. Filled out from reference TRBV30 and TRBJ2-5, the complete variable domain reads SQTIHQWPATLVQPVGSPLSLECTVEGTSNPNLYWYRQAAGRGLQLLFYSVGIGQISSEVPQNLSASRPQDRQFILSSKKLLLSDSGFYLCAWGLAGVGETQYFGPGTRLLVL.

J is TRBJ1-1 and V is TRBV6-5, with 8 bases matching TRBD1. The CDR3 sequence is 13 residues long. Germline CDR1 and CDR2: MNHEY and SVGAGI. The J segment lost 4 bases and the V segment lost 7 bases, leaving 5 bases of the junction unmatched. The CDR3: CASNRGVSTEAFF. CDR3 DNA: TGTGCCAGCAACAGGGGGGTCAGCACTGAAGCTTTCTTT.

V and J are TRBV4-1 and TRBJ1-2, with 11 bases fitting TRBD1. The germline gives CDR1 MGHRA, CDR2 YSYEKL. With 1 base clipped from V and 5 bases from J, the junction kept 3 bases outside the gene matches. The CDR3 consists of 15 residues. CDR3 sequence reads: CASSQGTGGQYGYTF. CDR3 bases: TGCGCCAGCAGCCAAGGGACAGGGGGCCAGTATGGCTACACCTTC.

The rearrangement links TRBV5-4 to TRBJ1-4; the D is unclear. Trimming cost V 2 bases and J 4 bases, with 9 bases left between them. CDR3 length equals 14 residues. The germline V gene encodes CDR1 SGHNT and CDR2 YYREEE (reference sequence). CDR3 in DNA: TGTGCCAGCAGCTTTTCTCTTAATAATGAAAAACTGTTTTTT. This sequence encodes CASSFSLNNEKLFF.

The chain couples TRBV5-1 to TRBJ1-1, with D uncertain. The germline gives CDR1 SGHRS, CDR2 YFSETQ. This CDR3 comprises 14 residues. The V end lost 2 bases, the J end lost 1 base, and 9 bases lay between the germline ends. CDR3 bases: TGCGCCAGCAGCTTTTCGGGTAGGAACACTGAAGCTTTCTTT. It yields the protein CASSFSGRNTEAFF.

The CDR3 nucleotides read TGTGCCAGTAGTTTGACAGGGGGGTGGAACACTGAAGCTTTCTTT. Translating it yields CASSLTGGWNTEAFF. The V call is TRBV19, the J call TRBJ1-1; 9 nucleotides match TRBD1. This CDR3 has 15 amino acids. The trim removed 5 bases at V and 1 base at J, leaving 5 bases unmatched. Germline CDR1 is LNHDA and CDR2 is SQIVND (reference sequence). The variable domain in full, with the rest retrieved from reference TRBV19 and TRBJ1-1, is DGGITQSPKYLFRKEGQNVTLSCEQNLNHDAMYWYRQDPGQGLRLIYYSQIVNDFQKGDIAEGYSVSREKKESFPLTVTSAQKNPTAFYLCASSLTGGWNTEAFFGQGTRLTVV.

This chain joins TRBV7-2 and TRBJ1-5; D remains unclear. CDR1 is SGHTA and CDR2 is FQGNSA in the germline V gene. The CDR3 extends over 12 amino acids. Deletions cut 2 bases from V and 7 bases from J, with 6 bases between. The CDR3 reads CASSLFRQPQHF. The DNA of the CDR3 is TGTGCCAGCAGCTTATTCCGGCAGCCCCAGCATTTT.

This chain joins TRBV5-1 and TRBJ1-1, with TRBD1 as a possible D gene (6 bases). The CDR3 extends over 15 amino acids. The germline V gene has CDR1 SGHRS and CDR2 YFSETQ. Trimming removed 4 bases at V and 5 bases at J, with 18 bases between. CDR3 loop: CASSLDQTGETEAFF. The CDR3 DNA follows: TGCGCCAGCAGCCTAGACCAGACAGGCGAAACTGAAGCTTTCTTT.

This clone showed up just a few times. The chain joins TRBV11-2 to TRBJ1-6; the D is unclear. Germline CDR1 SGHAT, CDR2 FQNNGV. V lost 1 base to trimming and J lost 9 bases, with 10 bases between them. CDR3 length: 14 residues. The CDR3 sequence is CASSLAGGASPLHF. CDR3 nucleotide sequence: TGTGCCAGCAGCTTAGCAGGAGGTGCTTCACCCCTCCACTTT.